This TCR beta chain was found in a study of regulatory T cells in long-lasting Graves disease. General study findings and limits: Examination was confined to peripheral blood, excluding thyroid tissue. Persistent disease exhibited a predilection for TRBV28, TRBJ1-2 and TRBJ2-5.

HTBI primers from iRepertoire and Arm-PCR of CDR3 regions yielded the TCR beta libraries. TCRdb independently ran MiXCR on the multiplex PCR reads; one entry per CDR3 protein. The repertoire consists of about 300,000 distinct CDR3 sequences, with about a sixth occurring once and the leading ten covering 35% to 45%. The CDR3 is made up of 17 amino acids. The junction had 6 bases not matched to a gene; V was cut back by 4 bases and J by 1 base. Germline values: CDR1 SGHRS, CDR2 YFSETQ. This clonotype was counted at least ten times. The target antigen is unknown. Sample time point: newly diagnosed GD, antithyroid drugs for less than 3 months. Making the TCR library involved RNA that had been extracted from PBMCs. In each case, Graves' disease was diagnosed per American Thyroid Association guidelines.

The TCR sequence derives from a female donor with Graves disease. The material was peripheral blood mononuclear cells (PBMCs), obtained at new diagnosis, from a patient treated with antithyroid drugs. The chain combines TRBV5-1 with TRBJ2-5, with TRBD2 identical over 14 bases. The CDR3 sequence: CASSIGLAGGPQETQYF. CDR3 coding DNA: TGCGCCAGCAGCATCGGACTAGCGGGAGGCCCCCAAGAGACCCAGTACTTC.